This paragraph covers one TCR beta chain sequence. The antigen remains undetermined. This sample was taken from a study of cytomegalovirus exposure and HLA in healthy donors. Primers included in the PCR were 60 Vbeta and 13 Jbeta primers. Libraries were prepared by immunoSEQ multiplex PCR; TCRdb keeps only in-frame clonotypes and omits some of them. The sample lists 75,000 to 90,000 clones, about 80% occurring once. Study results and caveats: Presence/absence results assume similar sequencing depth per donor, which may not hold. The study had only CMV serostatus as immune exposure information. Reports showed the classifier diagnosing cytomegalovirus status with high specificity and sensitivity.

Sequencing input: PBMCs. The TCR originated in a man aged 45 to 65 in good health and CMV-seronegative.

The CDR3 spells CASSLALTSGGETQYF. CDR3 nucleotide sequence: TGTGCCAGCAGCTTAGCGCTGACTAGCGGGGGGGAGACCCAGTACTTC. This sequence joins TRBV7-6 and TRBJ2-5, with 13 bases aligning to TRBD2. The V gene end was trimmed by 0 bases and the J gene end by 5 bases; junction bases not matched to a gene: 3. Germline assignment: CDR1 SGHVS and CDR2 FNYEAQ. This CDR3 has 16 residues.